These 21 T cell receptor beta chains were sequenced from one sample in a study of blood T cell repertoires in COVID-19. Sequencing was performed with immunoSEQ multiplex PCR; in TCRdb, only in-frame clones are kept and a portion is missing. The data show some 220,000 clones, 75% to 90% seen once. The specimen was PBMCs or T cells enriched from blood (not recorded which). The receptors were sampled from a woman younger than 30 in a cohort exposed to, infected with or recovered from COVID-19 (not recorded which).

The J gene is TRBJ2-7, the V gene TRBV7-3; 7 bases agree with TRBD1. The J segment lost 1 base and the V segment lost 5 bases, leaving 8 bases of the junction unmatched. The CDR3 is 15 residues long. The germline V gene has CDR1 SGHTA and CDR2 FQGTGA. This chain's CDR3 is CASSAAGGDSYEQYF. CDR3 DNA: TGTGCCAGCAGCGCCGCAGGGGGTGATTCCTACGAGCAGTACTTC.

This sequence joins TRBV7-9 and TRBJ2-1; TRBD2 matches at 8 bases. The CDR3 contains 15 residues. CDR1 is SEHNR and CDR2 is FQNEAQ in the germline V gene (reference sequence). Trimming at V came to 4 bases and at J to 3 bases, leaving 5 bases not matched to a gene. The DNA for the CDR3 is TGTGCCAGCAGCTCCCGTAGCGGGATCTACAATGAGCAGTTCTTC. It is translated as CASSSRSGIYNEQFF.

The V gene is TRBV9, the J gene TRBJ1-4, with 7 bases aligning to TRBD1. This CDR3 contains 17 residues. The trim removed 3 bases at V and 0 bases at J, leaving 8 bases unmatched. From germline, CDR1 is SGDLS and CDR2 YYNGEE. This CDR3 is CASSGGTDSATNEKLFF. CDR3 in DNA: TGTGCCAGCAGCGGGGGGACAGATTCTGCAACTAATGAAAAACTGTTTTTT.

V and J are TRBV3-1 (or the pseudogene TRBV3-2) and TRBJ1-1; D is perhaps TRBD1 (6 bases). Trimming pared 2 bases from V and 1 base from J, leaving 8 bases between. Per germline, CDR1 LGHDT and CDR2 YNNKEL (reference sequence). The CDR3 totals 14 residues. CDR3 DNA: TGTGCCAGCAGCCAAAGGACAGAGAACACTGAAGCTTTCTTT. Translating it yields CASSQRTENTEAFF.

The chain carries TRBV30 and TRBJ2-1; 9 nucleotides align to TRBD2. V lost 3 bases and J lost 12; bases outside the gene matches: 6. This CDR3 region has 12 residues. Germline CDR1 reads GTSNPN; CDR2 reads SVGIG (reference sequence). This CDR3 reads CAWRPAGGVQFF. The CDR3 nucleotides read TGTGCCTGGAGACCAGCGGGAGGCGTGCAGTTCTTC.

This chain connects TRBV19 to TRBJ1-5; D is possibly TRBD1 (6 bases). Trimming shortened V by 5 bases and J by 2 bases, and 13 bases separated the two germline ends. The CDR3 consists of 15 residues. Germline V gene data show CDR1 as LNHDA and CDR2 as SQIVND (reference sequence). The CDR3 DNA reads TGTGCCAGTAGTTTACGACAGGTGGGCAATCAGCCCCAGCATTTT. It yields the protein CASSLRQVGNQPQHF.

This rearrangement joins TRBV2 to TRBJ2-5; D gene ambiguous. Germline V gene sequence: CDR1 SNHLY, CDR2 FYNNEI. Deletions cut 5 bases from V and 2 bases from J, with 18 bases between. This CDR3 comprises 16 residues. DNA of the CDR3: TGTGCCAGCAGTATGAGAGGAGCAGCGACTCAAGAGACCCAGTACTTC. Protein: CASSMRGAATQETQYF.

This chain joins TRBV6-5 and TRBJ2-7, with a weak D call TRBD1 (5 bases). CDR3 length: 15 amino acids. The V end lost 5 bases, the J end lost 1 base, and 15 bases lay between the germline ends. Germline assignment: CDR1 MNHEY and CDR2 SVGAGI. The CDR3 nucleotides are TGTGCCAGCAGTATTGTCCCGGACACATCCTACGAGCAGTACTTC. Translating gives CASSIVPDTSYEQYF.

The chain recombines TRBV6-1 with TRBJ1-2, with 7 bases that match TRBD1. With 0 bases clipped from V and 3 bases from J, the junction kept 4 bases outside the gene matches. CDR1 and CDR2 from the germline V gene are MNHNS and SASEGT. The CDR3 sequence is 15 residues long. CDR3 nucleotides: TGTGCCAGCAGTGAAGCAATACAGGGGTACTATGGCTACACCTTC. Translated, it gives CASSEAIQGYYGYTF.

This sequence joins TRBV3-1 (or the pseudogene TRBV3-2) and TRBJ2-5, with D perhaps matching TRBD2 (6 bases). V dropped 5 bases and J dropped 6 bases, with 22 bases sitting between them. This CDR3 has 16 amino acids. Germline CDR1 is LGHDT and CDR2 is YNNKEL (reference sequence). The CDR3 here is CASSSLGGVDRQTQYF. For the CDR3, the DNA is TGTGCCAGCAGCTCTCTGGGAGGAGTTGATCGGCAGACCCAGTACTTC.

This chain uses TRBV2 with TRBJ1-3, with unresolved D. The CDR3 runs to 15 residues. V lost 2 bases to trimming and J lost 0 bases, with 8 bases between them. Germline V CDR1 and CDR2: SNHLY, FYNNEI. The CDR3 is CASSENSRSGNTIYF. Written as DNA, the CDR3 is TGTGCCAGCAGTGAAAACAGCCGCTCTGGAAACACCATATATTTT.

The rearrangement joins TRBV7-3 to TRBJ2-5; 10 bases agree with TRBD2. The CDR3 sequence is 16 residues long. The J segment lost 1 base and the V segment lost 1 base, leaving 3 bases of the junction unmatched. The germline CDR1 and CDR2 sequences are SGHTA and FQGTGA. CDR3 coding DNA: TGTGCCAGCAGCTTAATAAGCGGGAGGGGCCAAGAGACCCAGTACTTC. It yields the protein CASSLISGRGQETQYF.

The sample holds one count of this clone. V gene TRBV5-5 combines with J gene TRBJ2-2, with a tentative D call TRBD2 (6 bases). With 2 bases removed from V and 7 bases from J, the gap between germline ends came to 15 bases. Germline CDR1 SGHKS, CDR2 YYEKEE (reference sequence). The CDR3 is 15 residues long. The CDR3: CASSFGGVAGGELFF. The CDR3 coding sequence is TGTGCCAGCAGCTTTGGAGGGGTTGCGGGCGGGGAGCTGTTTTTT.

The V gene is TRBV7-3, the J gene TRBJ1-1; D ambiguous. This CDR3 comprises 14 residues. The germline gives CDR1 SGHTA, CDR2 FQGTGA. Trimming stripped 5 bases from V and 4 bases from J, with 14 bases between. The CDR3 coding sequence is TGTGCCAGCAGCCCACACGGAGGGAGCACTGAAGCTTTCTTT. Translation gives CASSPHGGSTEAFF.

This chain uses TRBV6-5 with TRBJ1-4; 7 bases are shared with TRBD1. CDR1 is MNHEY and CDR2 is SVGAGI in the germline V gene. J lost 8 bases, V lost 7 bases, and 10 bases had no gene match. The CDR3 spans 14 residues. The CDR3 sequence is CASTNRGMGEKLFF. The CDR3, as DNA: TGTGCCAGCACAAACAGGGGAATGGGGGAAAAACTGTTTTTT.

Comments on this clone: This sample also contains other DNA sequences that code for the same CDR3. The chain combines TRBV5-1 with TRBJ1-1, with 8 bases lining up with TRBD1. V was pared by 1 base and J by 2 bases, with 1 base of the junction left unmatched. The CDR3 is 14 amino acids. CDR1 is SGHRS and CDR2 is YFSETQ in the germline V gene. This CDR3 reads CASSLTGGNTEAFF. In DNA, the CDR3 is TGCGCCAGCAGCTTGACAGGGGGTAACACTGAAGCTTTCTTT.

Only a few counts were recorded for this clone. The chain combines TRBV10-3 with TRBJ2-6; 7 positions agree with TRBD2. Germline values: CDR1 ENHRY, CDR2 SYGVKD. Unmatched junction bases numbered 2, after V lost 6 bases and J lost 0 bases. The CDR3 is made up of 15 amino acids. The CDR3 sequence is CAISRTSSGANVLTF. CDR3 DNA: TGTGCCATCAGCAGGACTAGCTCTGGGGCCAACGTCCTGACTTTC.

The genes are TRBV5-4 and TRBJ1-6; a possible D gene is TRBD1 (5 bases). V was pared by 4 bases and J by 7 bases, with 15 bases between. The germline V gene has CDR1 SGHNT and CDR2 YYREEE (reference sequence). This CDR3 region has 15 residues. The CDR3 sequence is CASSAQGGINSPLHF. CDR3 DNA sequence: TGTGCCAGCAGCGCGCAGGGTGGGATCAATTCACCCCTCCACTTT.

The chain couples TRBV3-1 (or the pseudogene TRBV3-2) to TRBJ1-5; D not certain. This CDR3 spans 15 amino acids. With 1 base removed from V and 5 bases from J, the gap between germline ends came to 12 bases. CDR1 is LGHDT and CDR2 is YNNKEL in the germline V gene (reference sequence). CDR3 DNA: TGTGCCAGCAGCCAAGTGGAGGGTCCTGATCAGCCCCAGCATTTT. Its protein product is CASSQVEGPDQPQHF.

CDR3: CASSLTGGYGYTF. CDR3 DNA sequence: TGTGCCAGCAGCTTAACAGGCGGCTATGGCTACACCTTC. V gene TRBV7-9 combines with J gene TRBJ1-2; a weak D match, TRBD1 (5 bases). Germline V CDR1 and CDR2: SEHNR, FQNEAQ (reference sequence). Trimming pared 2 bases from V and 4 bases from J, leaving 8 bases between. The CDR3 covers 13 residues.

The chain has TRBV11-2 and TRBJ1-4, with D possibly being TRBD1 (6 bases). Trimming took off 1 base at V and 4 bases at J, with 13 bases between the two ends. The length of the CDR3 is 16 residues. Germline loops: CDR1 SGHAT, CDR2 FQNNGV. The CDR3 loop is CASSLASGRGNEKLFF. DNA for the CDR3: TGTGCCAGCAGCTTAGCTTCCGGCAGGGGTAATGAAAAACTGTTTTTT.